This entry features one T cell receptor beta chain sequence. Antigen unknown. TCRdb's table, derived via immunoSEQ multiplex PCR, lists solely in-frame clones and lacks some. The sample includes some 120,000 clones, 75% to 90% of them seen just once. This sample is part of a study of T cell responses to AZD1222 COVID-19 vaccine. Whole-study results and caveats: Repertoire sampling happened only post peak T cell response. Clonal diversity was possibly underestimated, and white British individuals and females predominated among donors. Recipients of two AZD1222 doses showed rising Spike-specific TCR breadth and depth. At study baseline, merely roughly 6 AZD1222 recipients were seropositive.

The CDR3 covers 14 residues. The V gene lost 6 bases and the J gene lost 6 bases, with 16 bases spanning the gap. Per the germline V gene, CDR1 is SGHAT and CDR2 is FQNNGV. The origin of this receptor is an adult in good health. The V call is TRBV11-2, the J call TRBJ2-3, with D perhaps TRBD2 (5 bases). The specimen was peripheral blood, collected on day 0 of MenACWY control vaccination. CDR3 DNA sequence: TGTGCCAGCAGACAGCAAGGCCCGGGGGATACGCAGTATTTT. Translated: CASRQQGPGDTQYF.